This TCR beta chain is from a study of human T cells and chemical hapten exposure. At the level of the study: Patches with 0.01% DPC went on the upper back, and the tests were read at 6 days.

Looked up from germline, CDR1 is MNHEY and CDR2 is SVGAGI. V lost 4 bases to trimming and J lost 5 bases, with 11 bases between them. The CDR3 length is 13 residues. This sample's time point: pre-sensitization, week 0. The treatment denotes: therapeutic diphenylcyclopropenone sensitization with weekly scalp DPC. Phlebotomy was performed prior to application of every patch test. The donor pool consisted of alopecia patients aged 18 to 70 years, considered suitable for DPC. TCRdb analysed the RACE reads with MiXCR anew, one entry per CDR3 protein. Of about 270,000 distinct CDR3 sequences listed, roughly 7.4% are singletons.

The chain combines TRBV6-5 with TRBJ1-1, with D possibly TRBD1 on 6 matching bases. The sample in question was whole blood, obtained in connection with sensitization to the hapten diphenylcyclopropenone (DPC). This TCR came from a man in his late teens or twenties with alopecia areata. Some clones in this sample may be carry-over from other donors' samples. In nucleotides, the CDR3 is TGTGCCAGCAGTTCCGGACAGAGAACTGAAGCTTTCTTT. This codes for CASSSGQRTEAFF.